What follows are 32 T cell receptor beta chains derived from one specimen sequenced in a study of control samples from healthy donors and cancer patients. Clones were read by immunoSEQ multiplex PCR, and TCRdb kept only the in-frame ones, dropping some. Among some 120,000 clones listed, 80% to 90% were seen once. The sequenced sample consisted of PBMCs. These receptors all come from a woman aged 45-59 years with colorectal cancer.

The chain carries TRBV3-1 (or the pseudogene TRBV3-2) and TRBJ1-1; D is perhaps TRBD1 (6 bases). CDR1 LGHDT and CDR2 YNNKEL come from the germline V gene (reference sequence). The V end was cut by 8 bases, the J end by 8 bases, with 15 bases between. This CDR3 is built from 12 residues. The CDR3: CASAGGGSEAFF. DNA of the CDR3: TGTGCCAGCGCTGGAGGGGGGTCGGAAGCTTTCTTT.

The chain carries TRBV7-6 and TRBJ1-3; possible D gene TRBD1, 5 bases. Trimming shortened V by 5 bases and J by 0 bases, and 11 bases separated the two germline ends. CDR3 length: 15 amino acids. Germline V gene sequence: CDR1 SGHVS, CDR2 FNYEAQ. The CDR3 DNA reads TGTGCCAGCAGCACCGACGGGACCTCTGGAAACACCATATATTTT. Translating it yields CASSTDGTSGNTIYF.

This chain connects TRBV7-9 to TRBJ2-1; 11 bases align to TRBD2. CDR3 length: 17 amino acids. CDR1 and CDR2 from the germline V gene are SEHNR and FQNEAQ (reference sequence). V lost 5 bases, J lost 7 bases, and 13 bases stayed unmatched. CDR3 sequence (DNA): TGTGCCAGCAGCCCCCCTCTACTAGCGGGAGATGTAAATGAGCAGTTCTTC. This codes for CASSPPLLAGDVNEQFF.

The V and J genes are TRBV28 and TRBJ2-5; maybe TRBD2 (5 bases). This CDR3 has 17 residues. The germline V gene has CDR1 MDHEN and CDR2 SYDVKM. Trimming left V 1 base short and J 5 bases short, with 20 bases between. The CDR3 here is CASSLFVLGSPRETQYF. The CDR3 bases are TGTGCCAGCAGTTTATTTGTGCTAGGGAGCCCTCGGGAGACCCAGTACTTC.

This chain joins TRBV5-1 and TRBJ2-7; D is ambiguous. Trimming left V 0 bases short and J 3 bases short, with 10 bases between. CDR3 length: 14 amino acids. Germline CDR1 reads SGHRS; CDR2 reads YFSETQ. The CDR3: CASSLDGRNYEQYF. CDR3 DNA sequence: TGCGCCAGCAGCTTGGATGGGCGGAACTACGAGCAGTACTTC. The full variable domain, with the rest looked up from reference TRBV5-1 and TRBJ2-7, is KAGVTQTPRYLIKTRGQQVTLSCSPISGHRSVSWYQQTPGQGLQFLFEYFSETQRNKGNFPGRFSGRQFSNSRSEMNVSTLELGDSALYLCASSLDGRNYEQYFGPGTRLTVT.

The chain employs TRBV12-3 or TRBV12-4 and TRBJ2-3, with D perhaps TRBD1 (5 bases). The CDR3 runs to 12 residues. V lost 1 base, J lost 8 bases, and 7 bases lay in between. The CDR3 loop is CASSLGQFTQYF. The CDR3 region has the DNA TGTGCCAGCAGTTTAGGACAGTTTACGCAGTATTTT.

A single count supports this clone. The gene calls are TRBV7-3 and TRBJ2-2; tentative D call: TRBD2 (6 bases). Looked up from germline, CDR1 is SGHTA and CDR2 is FQGTGA. The V end was cut by 5 bases, the J end by 6 bases, with 10 bases between. The CDR3 spans 13 residues. The CDR3 region has the DNA TGTGCCAGCAGCCCTCGACTAGCCGGGGAGCTGTTTTTT. Protein product: CASSPRLAGELFF.

This chain links TRBV11-3 with TRBJ2-5; D call uncertain. The germline gives CDR1 SGHNT, CDR2 YENEEA. The V end lost 1 base, the J end lost 5 bases, and 11 bases lay between the germline ends. The CDR3 has 14 amino acids. The CDR3 DNA reads as TGTGCCAGCAGCTTAGGTCCTAGTTCCGAGACCCAGTACTTC. It translates to CASSLGPSSETQYF. The variable domain in full, completed from reference TRBV11-3 and TRBJ2-5, reads EAGVVQSPRYKIIEKKQPVAFWCNPISGHNTLYWYLQNLGQGPELLIRYENEEAVDDSQLPKDRFSAERLKGVDSTLKIQPAELGDSAVYLCASSLGPSSETQYFGPGTRLLVL.

The V and J genes are TRBV29-1 and TRBJ2-3; D remains ambiguous. Germline V CDR1 and CDR2: SQVTM, ANQGSEA. V lost 4 bases and J 1 base, leaving 6 bases between the germline ends. CDR3 length equals 12 residues. CDR3 coding DNA: TGCAGCGTTGTGTTAGGCACAGATACGCAGTATTTT. Translating it yields CSVVLGTDTQYF.

V is TRBV5-1 and J is TRBJ2-3; D may be TRBD1 (5 bases). This CDR3 spans 17 amino acids. Germline lookup yields CDR1 SGHRS and CDR2 YFSETQ. V was trimmed by 3 bases and J by 3 bases, leaving 20 bases between them. In nucleotides, the CDR3 is TGCGCCAGCAGCTGGGGCCTCTCTGGGGATCTAACAGATACGCAGTATTTT. It codes for CASSWGLSGDLTDTQYF.

This clone was seen only once. The chain is built from TRBV4-1 and TRBJ1-5; D unclear. The germline V gene encodes CDR1 MGHRA and CDR2 YSYEKL. This CDR3 region has 15 residues. V lost 1 base and J 7 bases, leaving 14 bases between the germline ends. The DNA for the CDR3 is TGCGCCAGCAGCCAAGTTCTTGGGTTGCCCCAGCCCCAGCATTTT. Protein product: CASSQVLGLPQPQHF.

The chain recombines TRBV5-1 with TRBJ1-5; no reliable D call. Trimming took off 3 bases at V and 0 bases at J, with 4 bases between the two ends. The CDR3 is 13 residues long. CDR1 and CDR2 (germline): SGHRS, YFSETQ. CDR3 sequence reads: CASSSDSNQPQHF. CDR3 sequence (DNA): TGCGCCAGCAGCTCAGATAGCAATCAGCCCCAGCATTTT. The full variable domain, rest sourced from reference TRBV5-1 and TRBJ1-5, is KAGVTQTPRYLIKTRGQQVTLSCSPISGHRSVSWYQQTPGQGLQFLFEYFSETQRNKGNFPGRFSGRQFSNSRSEMNVSTLELGDSALYLCASSSDSNQPQHFGDGTRLSIL.

This chain uses TRBV28 with TRBJ2-7; TRBD1 might be the D (6 bases). The ends were cut back, 6 bases at V and 3 bases at J, with 15 bases in the middle. The CDR3 consists of 14 residues. Germline CDR1 reads MDHEN; CDR2 reads SYDVKM. The CDR3 sequence: CASSLRDIFYEQYF. The CDR3 bases are TGTGCCAGCAGCCTCCGGGACATCTTCTACGAGCAGTACTTC.

The chain is built from TRBV2 and TRBJ1-4, with D unresolved. V lost 7 bases and J lost 4, with 10 bases in between. The CDR3 has 13 amino acids. Germline CDR1 is SNHLY and CDR2 is FYNNEI. CDR3 DNA sequence: TGTGCCAGCAAACGGGGTCATAATGAAAAACTGTTTTTT. This encodes CASKRGHNEKLFF. The entire variable domain, with the rest obtained from reference TRBV2 and TRBJ1-4, is as follows: EPEVTQTPSHQVTQMGQEVILRCVPISNHLYFYWYRQILGQKVEFLVSFYNNEISEKSEIFDDQFSVERPDGSNFTLKIRSTKLEDSAMYFCASKRGHNEKLFFGSGTQLSVL.

V usage is TRBV5-1 and J usage is TRBJ2-1; D is tentatively TRBD1 or TRBD2 (5 bases each). The CDR3 runs to 16 residues. The V and J ends lost 0 bases and 0 bases respectively, with 10 bases between them. Per germline, CDR1 SGHRS and CDR2 YFSETQ. In DNA form, the CDR3 reads TGCGCCAGCAGCTTGGAGGGACGTAGCTCCTACAATGAGCAGTTCTTC. Protein: CASSLEGRSSYNEQFF.

This chain connects TRBV2 to TRBJ2-1; no definite D call. There are 13 residues in the CDR3. Germline CDR1 and CDR2: SNHLY and FYNNEI. Trimming removed 3 bases from V and 5 bases from J, with 8 bases in between. The CDR3 here is CASSEQSDNEQFF. For the CDR3, the DNA is TGTGCCAGCAGTGAGCAGTCAGACAATGAGCAGTTCTTC.

The DNA of the CDR3 is TGTGCCAGCAGCCGACAGAGTCCCCAAGAGACCCAGTACTTC. Amino acids: CASSRQSPQETQYF. The chain uses TRBV3-1 (or the pseudogene TRBV3-2) and TRBJ2-5; the D gene is possibly TRBD1 (5 bases). The CDR3 has 14 amino acids. The germline CDR1 and CDR2 sequences are LGHDT and YNNKEL (reference sequence). Trimming took off 4 bases at V and 1 base at J, with 10 bases between the two ends.

The chain links TRBV5-1 to TRBJ1-1; weak D call: TRBD1 (5 bases). Germline values: CDR1 SGHRS, CDR2 YFSETQ. With 3 bases removed from V and 0 bases from J, the gap between germline ends came to 12 bases. The CDR3 consists of 15 residues. CDR3 sequence reads: CASSSKQGMNTEAFF. CDR3 nucleotides: TGCGCCAGCAGCTCCAAGCAGGGAATGAACACTGAAGCTTTCTTT.

The CDR3 sequence: CSASGLVGFNYGYTF. DNA of the CDR3: TGCAGTGCTAGTGGGCTGGTGGGTTTTAACTATGGCTACACCTTC. The rearrangement uses TRBV20-1 and TRBJ1-2; D remains ambiguous. Trimming pared 3 bases from V and 1 base from J, leaving 15 bases between. The CDR3 extends over 15 amino acids. CDR1 is DFQATT and CDR2 is SNEGSKA in the germline V gene (reference sequence).

This clone was observed a handful of times. The chain links TRBV29-1 to TRBJ2-5; D unresolved. V was clipped by 5 bases and J by 3 bases, with 7 bases between them. The germline gives CDR1 SQVTM, CDR2 ANQGSEA. The CDR3 runs to 11 residues. The CDR3 sequence is CSVQSEETQYF. The CDR3 DNA reads TGCAGCGTTCAGAGTGAAGAGACCCAGTACTTC.

In its sample, this clone was seen once. This chain links TRBV18 with TRBJ1-1; TRBD1 aligns across 8 bases. The junction had 10 bases not matched to a gene; V was cut back by 3 bases and J by 4 bases. The CDR3 has 16 amino acids. The germline V gene has CDR1 KGHSH and CDR2 LQKENI. CDR3 protein: CASSPWDRTTTTEAFF. Written as DNA, the CDR3 is TGTGCCAGCTCACCCTGGGACAGGACTACGACCACTGAAGCTTTCTTT.

The gene calls are TRBV5-1 and TRBJ1-1; 8 positions match TRBD1. V was clipped by 1 base and J by 1 base; unmatched bases: 0. CDR3 size: 14 residues. Germline V lookup: CDR1 SGHRS, CDR2 YFSETQ. The CDR3 DNA reads as TGCGCCAGCAGCTTGACAGGGGGGAACACTGAAGCTTTCTTT. Translated: CASSLTGGNTEAFF.

This clone showed up just a few times. The rearrangement links TRBV5-4 to TRBJ2-1; D perhaps matches TRBD2 (5 bases). The germline gives CDR1 SGHNT, CDR2 YYREEE (reference sequence). The V gene lost 0 bases and the J gene lost 8 bases, with 15 bases spanning the gap. The CDR3 contains 15 residues. As DNA, the CDR3 is TGTGCCAGCAGCTTGGCAGAGCGGCTTGGGGATGAGCAGTTCTTC. This gives the protein CASSLAERLGDEQFF.

This chain connects TRBV6-5 to TRBJ1-1; D possibly corresponds to TRBD1 (5 bases). Germline V gene data show CDR1 as MNHEY and CDR2 as SVGAGI. V lost 10 bases, J lost 1 base, and 19 bases lay in between. CDR3 length equals 15 residues. The CDR3 sequence: CATTADRGTNTEAFF. CDR3 bases: TGTGCCACCACCGCCGACAGAGGCACGAACACTGAAGCTTTCTTT.

The chain joins TRBV3-1 (or the pseudogene TRBV3-2) to TRBJ1-4, with D tentatively TRBD1 (5 bases). Deletions cut 3 bases from V and 5 bases from J, with 13 bases between. The length of the CDR3 is 15 residues. CDR1 is LGHDT, CDR2 YNNKEL, per germline (reference sequence). CDR3 bases: TGTGCCAGCAGCCAGACCGGGACGGAAAATGAAAAACTGTTTTTT. It codes for CASSQTGTENEKLFF.

This chain joins TRBV18 and TRBJ2-1; TRBD2 aligns across 12 bases. Germline V gene data show CDR1 as KGHSH and CDR2 as LQKENI. The J segment lost 4 bases and the V segment lost 3 bases, leaving 1 base of the junction unmatched. The CDR3 covers 15 residues. The CDR3 reads CASSPTSGGYNEQFF. Here the CDR3 DNA reads TGTGCCAGCTCACCTACTAGCGGGGGGTACAATGAGCAGTTCTTC. Based on the CDR3 plus reference TRBV18 and TRBJ2-1, the full variable domain is NAGVMQNPRHLVRRRGQEARLRCSPMKGHSHVYWYRQLPEEGLKFMVYLQKENIIDESGMPKERFSAEFPKEGPSILRIQQVVRGDSAAYFCASSPTSGGYNEQFFGPGTRLTVL.

V gene TRBV3-1 (or the pseudogene TRBV3-2) combines with J gene TRBJ1-1; D possibly corresponds to TRBD1 (6 bases). Trimming took off 3 bases at V and 8 bases at J, with 16 bases between the two ends. Per germline, CDR1 LGHDT and CDR2 YNNKEL (reference sequence). This CDR3 region has 14 residues. DNA of the CDR3: TGTGCCAGCAGCCACCTCAACCAGGGGCGGGAAGCTTTCTTT. This encodes CASSHLNQGREAFF.

The chain has TRBV7-3 and TRBJ2-3, with D possibly being TRBD1 or TRBD2 (5 bases each). V was cut by 4 bases and J by 4 bases, with 12 bases left in between. Germline V lookup: CDR1 SGHTA, CDR2 FQGTGA. The CDR3 consists of 14 residues. The CDR3 loop is CASSSQGAADTQYF. The CDR3 region has the DNA TGTGCCAGCAGCTCCCAGGGAGCGGCAGATACGCAGTATTTT.

This chain links TRBV7-6 with TRBJ2-1; 7 positions agree with TRBD1. Per germline, CDR1 SGHVS and CDR2 FNYEAQ. V shed 4 bases, J shed 0 bases, and the junction held 9 bases outside the gene matches. This CDR3 has 17 amino acids. In nucleotides, the CDR3 is TGTGCCAGCAGCTCCGAAAGAGGGACAGACTCCTACAATGAGCAGTTCTTC. Translating it yields CASSSERGTDSYNEQFF.

The rearrangement joins TRBV7-8 to TRBJ2-2; the D gene could be TRBD1 or TRBD2 (6 bases each). Germline CDR1 reads SGHVS; CDR2 reads FQNEAQ. CDR3 length equals 15 residues. V was trimmed by 4 bases and J by 5 bases, leaving 14 bases between them. The chain's CDR3 is CASSSVRGRTGELFF. The CDR3 bases are TGTGCCAGCAGCTCGGTTAGGGGGAGGACCGGGGAGCTGTTTTTT.

The V and J genes are TRBV2 and TRBJ2-7; no definite D call. With 8 bases removed from V and 5 bases from J, the gap between germline ends came to 7 bases. The germline gives CDR1 SNHLY, CDR2 FYNNEI. The CDR3 has 10 residues. CDR3 residues: CASSDNEQYF. The CDR3 coding sequence is TGTGCCAGCTCCGACAACGAGCAGTACTTC.

The chain links TRBV7-9 to TRBJ2-3; 8 bases fit TRBD1. The germline gives CDR1 SEHNR, CDR2 FQNEAQ (reference sequence). The V gene end was trimmed by 5 bases and the J gene end by 4 bases; junction bases not matched to a gene: 8. The CDR3 length is 15 residues. CDR3 bases: TGTGCCAGCAGCGCCCGACAGGGGAGGTCAGATACGCAGTATTTT. As protein: CASSARQGRSDTQYF.